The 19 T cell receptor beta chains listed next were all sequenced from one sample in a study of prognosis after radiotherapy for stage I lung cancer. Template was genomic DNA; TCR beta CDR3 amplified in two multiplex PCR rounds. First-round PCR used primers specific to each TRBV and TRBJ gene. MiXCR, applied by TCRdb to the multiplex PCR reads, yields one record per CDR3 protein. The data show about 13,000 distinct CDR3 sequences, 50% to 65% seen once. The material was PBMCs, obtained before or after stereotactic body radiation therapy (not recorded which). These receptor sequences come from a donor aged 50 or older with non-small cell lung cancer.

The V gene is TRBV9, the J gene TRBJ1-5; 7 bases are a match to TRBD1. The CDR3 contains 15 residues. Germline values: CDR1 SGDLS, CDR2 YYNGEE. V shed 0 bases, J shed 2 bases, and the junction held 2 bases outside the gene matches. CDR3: CASSVDGQGNQPQHF. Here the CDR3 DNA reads TGTGCCAGCAGCGTAGATGGACAGGGCAATCAGCCCCAGCATTTT.

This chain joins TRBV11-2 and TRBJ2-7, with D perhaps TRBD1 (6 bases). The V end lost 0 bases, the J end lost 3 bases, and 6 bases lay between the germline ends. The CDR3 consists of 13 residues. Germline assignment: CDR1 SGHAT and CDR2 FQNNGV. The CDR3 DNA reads TGTGCCAGCAGCTTAGAGACAGGCTACGAGCAGTACTTC. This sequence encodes CASSLETGYEQYF.

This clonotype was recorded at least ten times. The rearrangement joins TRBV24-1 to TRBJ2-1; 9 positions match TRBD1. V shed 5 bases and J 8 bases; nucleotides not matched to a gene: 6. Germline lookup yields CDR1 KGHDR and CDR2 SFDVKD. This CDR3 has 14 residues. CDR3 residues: CATSGYRTGDEQFF. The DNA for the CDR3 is TGTGCCACCAGTGGATACAGGACAGGGGATGAGCAGTTCTTC.

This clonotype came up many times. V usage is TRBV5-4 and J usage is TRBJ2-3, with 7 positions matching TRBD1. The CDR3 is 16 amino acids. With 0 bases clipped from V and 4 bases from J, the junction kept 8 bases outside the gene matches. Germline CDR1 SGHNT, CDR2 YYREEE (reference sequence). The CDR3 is CASSLAGWQGADTQYF. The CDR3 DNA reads TGTGCCAGCAGCTTGGCCGGGTGGCAGGGGGCAGATACGCAGTATTTT.

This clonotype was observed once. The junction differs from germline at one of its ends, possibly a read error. In DNA form, the CDR3 reads TGCAGTGCTAGTGGCAGGGTAGAATGCTACGCCTTC. Its protein product is CSASGRVECYAF. The J gene is TRBJ1-2, the V gene TRBV20-1; D is perhaps TRBD1 (5 bases). Germline-derived CDR1 and CDR2 are DFQATT and SNEGSKA (reference sequence). This CDR3 is 12 amino acids long.

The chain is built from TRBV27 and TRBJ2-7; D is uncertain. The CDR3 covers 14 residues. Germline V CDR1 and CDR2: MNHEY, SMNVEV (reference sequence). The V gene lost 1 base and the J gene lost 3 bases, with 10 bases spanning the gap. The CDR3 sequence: CASSLFYSSYEQYF. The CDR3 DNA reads TGTGCCAGCAGTTTATTTTACAGCAGCTACGAGCAGTACTTC.

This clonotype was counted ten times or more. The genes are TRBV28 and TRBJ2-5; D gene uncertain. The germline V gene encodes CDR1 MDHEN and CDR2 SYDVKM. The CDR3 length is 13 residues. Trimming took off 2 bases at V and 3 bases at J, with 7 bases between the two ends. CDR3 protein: CASSLEMEETQYF. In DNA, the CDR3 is TGTGCCAGCAGTTTAGAAATGGAAGAGACCCAGTACTTC.

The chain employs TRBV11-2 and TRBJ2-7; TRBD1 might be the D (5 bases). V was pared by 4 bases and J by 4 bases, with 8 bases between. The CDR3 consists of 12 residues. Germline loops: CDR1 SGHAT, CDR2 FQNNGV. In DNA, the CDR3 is TGTGCCAGCAGCTCAAGACAGTACGAGCAGTACTTC. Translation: CASSSRQYEQYF.

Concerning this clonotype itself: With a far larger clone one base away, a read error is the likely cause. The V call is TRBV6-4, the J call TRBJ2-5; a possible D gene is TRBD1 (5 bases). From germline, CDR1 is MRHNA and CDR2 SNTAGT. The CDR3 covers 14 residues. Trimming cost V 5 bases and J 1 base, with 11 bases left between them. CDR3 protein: CASSYHDSQETQYF. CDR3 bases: TGTGCCAGCAGTTACCATGACAGCCAAGAGACCCAGTACTTC.

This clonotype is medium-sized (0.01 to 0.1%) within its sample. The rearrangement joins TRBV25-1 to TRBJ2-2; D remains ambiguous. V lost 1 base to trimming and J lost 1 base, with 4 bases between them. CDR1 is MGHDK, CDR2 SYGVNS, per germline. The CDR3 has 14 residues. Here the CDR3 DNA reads TGTGCCAGCAGTGAATGGCAGAACACCGGGGAGCTGTTTTTT. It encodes CASSEWQNTGELFF.

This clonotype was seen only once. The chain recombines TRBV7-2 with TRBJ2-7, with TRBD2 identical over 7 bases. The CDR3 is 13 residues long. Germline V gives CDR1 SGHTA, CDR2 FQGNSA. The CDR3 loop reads CASGAGPNYEQYF. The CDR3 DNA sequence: TGTGCTTCTGGAGCGGGACCTAATTACGAGCAGTACTTC.

The CDR3 protein is CASSQDSLQNEQFF. The CDR3 DNA follows: TGCGCCAGCAGCCAAGATAGTCTCCAGAATGAGCAGTTCTTC. The V gene is TRBV5-1, the J gene TRBJ2-1; D remains ambiguous. V was pared by 4 bases and J by 7 bases, with 15 bases between. The CDR3 is 14 amino acids. CDR1 and CDR2 from the germline V gene are SGHRS and YFSETQ.

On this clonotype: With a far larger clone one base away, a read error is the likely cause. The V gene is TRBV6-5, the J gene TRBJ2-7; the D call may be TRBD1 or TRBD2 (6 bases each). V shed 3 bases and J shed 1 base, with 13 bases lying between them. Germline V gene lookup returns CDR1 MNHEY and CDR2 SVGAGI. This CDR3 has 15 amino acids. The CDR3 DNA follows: TGTGCCAGCAGTTATCGGGGGCGAGGTTCCTACGAGCAGTACTTC. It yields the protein CASSYRGRGSYEQYF.

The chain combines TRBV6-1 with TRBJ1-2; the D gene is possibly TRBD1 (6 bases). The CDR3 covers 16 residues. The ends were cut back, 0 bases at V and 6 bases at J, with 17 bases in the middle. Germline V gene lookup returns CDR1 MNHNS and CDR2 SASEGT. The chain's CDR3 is CASSEAGRGAWHGYTF. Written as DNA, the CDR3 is TGTGCCAGCAGTGAAGCAGGCAGGGGAGCATGGCATGGCTACACCTTC.

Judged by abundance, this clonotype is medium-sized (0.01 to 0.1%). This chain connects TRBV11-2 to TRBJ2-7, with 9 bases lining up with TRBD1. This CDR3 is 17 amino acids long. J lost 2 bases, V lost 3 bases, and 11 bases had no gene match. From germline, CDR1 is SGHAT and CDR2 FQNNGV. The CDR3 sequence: CASSFGPVDRGAYEQYF. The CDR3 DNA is TGTGCCAGCAGCTTCGGCCCCGTGGACAGGGGCGCCTACGAGCAGTACTTC.

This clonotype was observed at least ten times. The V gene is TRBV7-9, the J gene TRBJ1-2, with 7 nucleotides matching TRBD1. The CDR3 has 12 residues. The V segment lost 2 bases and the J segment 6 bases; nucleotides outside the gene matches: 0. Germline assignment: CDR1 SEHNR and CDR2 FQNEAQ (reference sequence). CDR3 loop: CASSLQGDGYTF. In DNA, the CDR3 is TGTGCCAGCAGCTTACAGGGGGATGGCTACACCTTC.

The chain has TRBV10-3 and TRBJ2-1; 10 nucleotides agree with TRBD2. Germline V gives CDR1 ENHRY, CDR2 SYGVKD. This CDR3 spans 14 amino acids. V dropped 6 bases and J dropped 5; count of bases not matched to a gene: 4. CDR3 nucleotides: TGTGCCATCAGGGCCGGGACTAGCGACAATGAGCAGTTCTTC. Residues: CAIRAGTSDNEQFF.

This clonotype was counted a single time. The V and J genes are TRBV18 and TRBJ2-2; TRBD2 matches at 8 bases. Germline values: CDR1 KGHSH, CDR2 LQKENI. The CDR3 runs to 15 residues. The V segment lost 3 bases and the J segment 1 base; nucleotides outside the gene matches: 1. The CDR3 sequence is CASSPGLENTGELFF. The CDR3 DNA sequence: TGTGCCAGCTCACCGGGACTAGAGAACACCGGGGAGCTGTTTTTT. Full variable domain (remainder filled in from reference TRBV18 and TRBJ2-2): NAGVMQNPRHLVRRRGQEARLRCSPMKGHSHVYWYRQLPEEGLKFMVYLQKENIIDESGMPKERFSAEFPKEGPSILRIQQVVRGDSAAYFCASSPGLENTGELFFGEGSRLTVL.

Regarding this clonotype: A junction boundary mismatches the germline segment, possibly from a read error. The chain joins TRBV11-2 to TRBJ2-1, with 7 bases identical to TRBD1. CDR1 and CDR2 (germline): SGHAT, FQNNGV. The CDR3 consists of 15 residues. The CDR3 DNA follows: TGTGCCAGCAGTTTAGAGGGGACAGCCTACAATGAGCAGTTCTTC. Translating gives CASSLEGTAYNEQFF.